The 22 T cell receptor beta chains in this list originate from one sample, sequenced in a study of T-cell reconstitution after alpha-beta-depleted transplantation in children. Unique molecular identifiers were used in preparing the TCRbeta library. MiXCR, applied by TCRdb to the PCR reads, yields one record per CDR3 protein. Of approximately 490,000 distinct CDR3 sequences listed, approximately 12% are singletons. The source was PBMCs from the stem cell graft donor, collected from the stem cell graft. The receptors come from a human donor who donated a stem cell graft to a child with combined immunodeficiency.

The sample holds many counts of this clonotype. The CDR3 DNA follows: TGCAGCGTTCCCCAGTGGAACACCGGGGAGCTGTTTTTT. Translation gives CSVPQWNTGELFF. The chain is built from TRBV29-1 and TRBJ2-2, with unresolved D. The length of the CDR3 is 13 residues. V gave up 5 bases and J gave up 1 base, with 8 bases separating them. Germline lookup yields CDR1 SQVTM and CDR2 ANQGSEA.

This clonotype was observed a few times. V and J are TRBV4-1 and TRBJ2-1; a weak D match, TRBD2 (5 bases). The V end was cut by 4 bases, the J end by 3 bases, with 16 bases between. Germline V CDR1 and CDR2: MGHRA, YSYEKL. This CDR3 has 16 residues. Here the CDR3 DNA reads TGCGCCAGCAGCCCGGGCGGACTTAACTTCTACAATGAGCAGTTCTTC. Amino acid sequence: CASSPGGLNFYNEQFF.

The V call is TRBV9, the J call TRBJ2-3; D ambiguous. Germline CDR1 is SGDLS and CDR2 is YYNGEE. With 3 bases removed from V and 4 bases from J, the gap between germline ends came to 18 bases. CDR3 size: 16 residues. The CDR3 spells CASSDRPWDLPDTQYF. The DNA for the CDR3 is TGTGCCAGCAGCGACCGTCCATGGGATCTTCCAGATACGCAGTATTTT.

The CDR3 loop is CASGAPDRGFQPQHF. As DNA, the CDR3 is TGTGCCAGCGGAGCTCCGGACAGGGGGTTTCAGCCCCAGCATTTT. This sequence joins TRBV6-2 or TRBV6-3 and TRBJ1-5, with 10 bases identical to TRBD1. CDR1 is MNHEY and CDR2 is SVGEGT in the germline V gene. J was trimmed by 6 bases and V by 8 bases; bases with no gene match: 10. This CDR3 is built from 15 residues.

The chain carries TRBV11-2 and TRBJ2-2; weak D call: TRBD1 (5 bases). Between the trimmed V and J ends, which lost 0 bases and 7 bases, there was a span of 18 bases. Germline V gives CDR1 SGHAT, CDR2 FQNNGV. This CDR3 comprises 17 residues. The CDR3 is CASSLDVRTLYVGELFF. The CDR3 DNA reads TGTGCCAGCAGCTTAGATGTCCGGACACTCTACGTCGGGGAGCTGTTTTTT. The full variable domain, in which reference TRBV11-2 and TRBJ2-2 provide the parts outside the CDR3, is EAGVAQSPRYKIIEKRQSVAFWCNPISGHATLYWYQQILGQGPKLLIQFQNNGVVDDSQLPKDRFSAERLKGVDSTLKIQPAKLEDSAVYLCASSLDVRTLYVGELFFGEGSRLTVL.

Concerning this clonotype: This may be a read error, as it is one base from a much larger clone. The chain recombines TRBV12-3 or TRBV12-4 with TRBJ2-2; D ambiguous. Trimming took off 6 bases at V and 5 bases at J, with 13 bases between the two ends. This CDR3 contains 14 residues. The CDR3 here is CASSLWESTGELFF. The CDR3 DNA sequence: TGTGCCAGCAGCCTATGGGAATCAACCGGGGAGCTGTTTTTT.

This clonotype has only a few counts. The rearrangement links TRBV7-6 to TRBJ2-7; D ambiguous. The CDR3 has 14 residues. Looked up from germline, CDR1 is SGHVS and CDR2 is FNYEAQ. Deletions cut 0 bases from V and 3 bases from J, with 9 bases between. CDR3: CASSLATGNYEQYF. The CDR3 region has the DNA TGTGCCAGCAGCTTAGCCACTGGGAACTACGAGCAGTACTTC.

The sample holds a few counts of this clonotype. The chain uses TRBV6-2 or TRBV6-3 and TRBJ2-7, with 10 nucleotides matching TRBD2. The CDR3 runs 15 residues. Germline V lookup: CDR1 MNHEY, CDR2 SVGEGT. Germline trimming cut 6 bases from V and 4 bases from J; bases unmatched to any gene: 9. The CDR3 bases are TGTGCCAGCAGCGTAGAGCGGGAGGGCAGTTACGAGCAGTACTTC. Protein product: CASSVEREGSYEQYF.

The V gene is TRBV11-2, the J gene TRBJ2-1, with TRBD2 matching over 14 bases. CDR3 length: 18 residues. V was pared by 5 bases and J by 7 bases, with 13 bases of the junction left unmatched. Germline lookup yields CDR1 SGHAT and CDR2 FQNNGV. The CDR3 is CASSQRLAGGPLNNEQFF. CDR3 DNA: TGTGCCAGCAGCCAAAGACTAGCGGGAGGGCCTTTGAATAATGAGCAGTTCTTC.

This clonotype was seen more than once but under ten times. The V call is TRBV12-3 or TRBV12-4, the J call TRBJ1-2; 8 nucleotides line up with TRBD1. Trimming removed 5 bases from V and 5 bases from J; junction bases left unmatched: 4. The CDR3 runs to 13 residues. The CDR3 DNA is TGTGCCAGCAGTGTGGGACAGGTGTATGGCTACACCTTC. Translated: CASSVGQVYGYTF.

This clonotype was seen only a few times. J is TRBJ2-6 and V is TRBV9; D is perhaps TRBD2 (5 bases). The germline CDR1 and CDR2 sequences are SGDLS and YYNGEE. V gave up 3 bases and J gave up 4 bases, with 14 bases separating them. This CDR3 has 16 amino acids. CDR3 loop: CASSGEGGSGANVLTF. The CDR3 bases are TGTGCCAGCAGCGGCGAAGGAGGTTCCGGGGCCAACGTCCTGACTTTC.

CDR3 protein: CASSIQGDETQYF. CDR3 bases: TGTGCCAGTAGTATCCAGGGTGACGAGACCCAGTACTTC. The chain is built from TRBV19 and TRBJ2-5; the D gene is possibly TRBD1 (5 bases). In germline, CDR1 is LNHDA, CDR2 SQIVND (reference sequence). With 3 bases removed from V and 5 bases from J, the gap between germline ends came to 10 bases. This CDR3 contains 13 residues.

Only a few counts were recorded for this clonotype. The chain employs TRBV21-1 and TRBJ1-5; TRBD1, the table's D call, was not compared with the DNA. TRBV21-1 is a pseudogene segment. This CDR3 is built from 15 residues. The CDR3 bases are TGTGCCAGCAATCCCCCGGGCTCGGGGGCTCAGCCCCAGCATTTT. This codes for CASNPPGSGAQPQHF.

This sequence joins TRBV12-3 or TRBV12-4 and TRBJ2-1, with TRBD2 matching over 7 bases. V lost 3 bases, J lost 5 bases, and 10 bases stayed unmatched. CDR3 size: 16 residues. The CDR3 loop is CASSFQYGTTDNEQFF. For the CDR3, the DNA is TGTGCCAGCAGTTTTCAATATGGGACTACCGACAATGAGCAGTTCTTC.

This clonotype showed up just once. This chain uses TRBV6-5 with TRBJ2-4; D gene unclear. V gave up 7 bases and J gave up 5 bases, with 6 bases separating them. The CDR3 extends over 11 amino acids. CDR1 is MNHEY, CDR2 SVGAGI, per germline. The CDR3 sequence is CASTWENIQYF. The DNA of the CDR3 is TGTGCCAGCACTTGGGAAAACATTCAGTACTTC.

This clonotype was detected a few times. This chain links TRBV6-4 with TRBJ2-3; TRBD2 matches 7 bases. The CDR3 spans 14 residues. Germline V lookup: CDR1 MRHNA, CDR2 SNTAGT. With V trimmed by 5 bases and J by 11 bases, 13 bases remained unmatched. CDR3 in DNA: TGTGCCAGCAGTTTCACCGAGACTAGCTCGGAGCAGTATTTT. Translation: CASSFTETSSEQYF.

This clonotype is a singleton in its sample. The chain employs TRBV2 and TRBJ2-7; D is possibly TRBD1 (6 bases). The CDR3 has 16 residues. The germline CDR1 and CDR2 sequences are SNHLY and FYNNEI. Trimming pared 2 bases from V and 0 bases from J, leaving 14 bases between. The CDR3 DNA follows: TGTGCCAGCAGTGAACCTGGACAGACGAGCTCCTACGAGCAGTACTTC. Translating gives CASSEPGQTSSYEQYF.

The chain couples TRBV12-3 or TRBV12-4 to TRBJ2-7; 8 bases align to TRBD1. The CDR3 sequence is 18 residues long. Losses at the gene ends were 6 bases for V and 2 bases for J; bases not matched to a gene: 18. The CDR3 nucleotides are TGTGCCAGCAGCGTGACAGGGGTCTCGGGCCTGGGCGCCTACGAGCAGTACTTC. Protein: CASSVTGVSGLGAYEQYF.

CDR3 bases: TGTGCCAGCAACGGCAGGATCGGCACAGATACGCAGTATTTT. Amino acid sequence: CASNGRIGTDTQYF. The J gene is TRBJ2-3, the V gene TRBV6-2 or TRBV6-3; no reliable D call. The V and J ends lost 7 bases and 1 base respectively, with 12 bases between them. Germline CDR1 is MNHEY and CDR2 is SVGEGT. The CDR3 sequence is 14 residues long.

This clonotype has a count of ten or more. The chain joins TRBV5-1 to TRBJ2-2; TRBD2 matches at 7 bases. The CDR3 loop spans 16 amino acids. Germline V CDR1 and CDR2: SGHRS, YFSETQ. Unmatched junction bases numbered 4, after V lost 0 bases and J lost 2 bases. Here the CDR3 reads CASSLGPSGNTGELFF. Here the CDR3 DNA reads TGCGCCAGCAGCTTGGGCCCTAGCGGTAACACCGGGGAGCTGTTTTTT.

This clonotype was recorded a few times. This chain connects TRBV11-2 to TRBJ2-7; 9 bases line up with TRBD1. This CDR3 is built from 15 residues. Germline V CDR1 and CDR2: SGHAT, FQNNGV. Unmatched junction bases numbered 9, after V lost 4 bases and J lost 5 bases. The CDR3, as DNA: TGTGCCAGCAGCTCCCTGAGGGACAGGGATGACGAGCAGTACTTC. This gives the protein CASSSLRDRDDEQYF.

The CDR3 region is CASSSWGLAGEETQYF. Written as DNA, the CDR3 is TGTGCCAGCAGTTCCTGGGGACTAGCGGGGGAAGAGACCCAGTACTTC. V is TRBV28 and J is TRBJ2-5, with TRBD2 matching over 14 bases. This CDR3 contains 16 residues. Germline trimming cut 4 bases from V and 3 bases from J; bases unmatched to any gene: 4. Germline V gene lookup returns CDR1 MDHEN and CDR2 SYDVKM.